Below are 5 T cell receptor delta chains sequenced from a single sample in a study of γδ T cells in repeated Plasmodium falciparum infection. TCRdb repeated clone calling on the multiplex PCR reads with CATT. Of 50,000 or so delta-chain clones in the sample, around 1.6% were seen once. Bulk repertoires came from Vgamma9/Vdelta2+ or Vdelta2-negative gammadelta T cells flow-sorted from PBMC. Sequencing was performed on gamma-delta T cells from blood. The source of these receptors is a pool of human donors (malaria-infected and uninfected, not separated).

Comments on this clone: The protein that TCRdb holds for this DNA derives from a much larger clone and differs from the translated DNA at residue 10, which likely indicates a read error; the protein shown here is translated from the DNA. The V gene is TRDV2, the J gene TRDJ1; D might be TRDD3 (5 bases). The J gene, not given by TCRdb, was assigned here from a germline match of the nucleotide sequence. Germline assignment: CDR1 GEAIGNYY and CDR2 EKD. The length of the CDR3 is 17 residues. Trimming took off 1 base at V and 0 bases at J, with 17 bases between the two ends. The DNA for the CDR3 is TGTGCCTGTGACACGCTGGCGATTAAGGGGGACACCGATAAACTCATCTTT. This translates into CACDTLAIKGDTDKLIF.

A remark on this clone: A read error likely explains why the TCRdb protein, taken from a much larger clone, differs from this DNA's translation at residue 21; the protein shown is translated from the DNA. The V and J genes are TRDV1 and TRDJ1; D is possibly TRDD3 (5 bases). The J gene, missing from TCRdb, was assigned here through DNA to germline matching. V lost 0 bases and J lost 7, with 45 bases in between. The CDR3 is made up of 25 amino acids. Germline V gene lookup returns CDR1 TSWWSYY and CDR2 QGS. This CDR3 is CALGELPPWEGTPTTSLGYSGKLIF. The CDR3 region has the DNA TGTGCTCTTGGGGAACTTCCCCCCTGGGAAGGGACACCGACTACATCCTTAGGTTACAGCGGTAAACTCATCTTT.

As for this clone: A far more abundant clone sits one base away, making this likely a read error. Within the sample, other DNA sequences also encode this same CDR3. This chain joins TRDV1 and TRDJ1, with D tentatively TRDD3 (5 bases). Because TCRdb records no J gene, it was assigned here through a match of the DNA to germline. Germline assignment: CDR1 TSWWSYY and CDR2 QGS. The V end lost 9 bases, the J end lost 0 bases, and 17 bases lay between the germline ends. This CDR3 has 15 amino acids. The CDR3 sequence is CALGKLLENTDKLIF. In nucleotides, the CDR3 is TGTGCTCTCGGGAAGTTACTGGAGAACACCGATAAACTCATCTTT.

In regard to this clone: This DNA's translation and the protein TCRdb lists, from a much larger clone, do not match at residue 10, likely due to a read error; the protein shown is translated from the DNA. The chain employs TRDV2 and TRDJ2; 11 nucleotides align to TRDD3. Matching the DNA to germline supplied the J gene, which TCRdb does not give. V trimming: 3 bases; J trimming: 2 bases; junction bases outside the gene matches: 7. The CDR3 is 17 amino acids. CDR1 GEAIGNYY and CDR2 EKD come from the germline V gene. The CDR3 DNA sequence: TGTGCCTGTGACGTCGACTGGGGGATAGGGTTGACAGCACAACTCTTCTTT. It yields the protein CACDVDWGIGLTAQLFF.

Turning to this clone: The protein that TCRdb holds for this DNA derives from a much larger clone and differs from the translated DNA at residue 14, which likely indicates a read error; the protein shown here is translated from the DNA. The CDR3 sequence: CALGELGPTRYWGVRSAADKLIF. The DNA of the CDR3 is TGTGCTCTTGGGGAACTCGGACCTACCCGCTACTGGGGGGTACGTTCGGCCGCCGATAAACTCATCTTT. The rearrangement links TRDV1 to TRDJ1, with 8 nucleotides matching TRDD3. No J gene was available from TCRdb, and it was assigned here by a germline match of the DNA. The CDR3 is made up of 23 amino acids. V shed 0 bases and J 3 bases; nucleotides not matched to a gene: 27. Germline CDR1 and CDR2: TSWWSYY and QGS.